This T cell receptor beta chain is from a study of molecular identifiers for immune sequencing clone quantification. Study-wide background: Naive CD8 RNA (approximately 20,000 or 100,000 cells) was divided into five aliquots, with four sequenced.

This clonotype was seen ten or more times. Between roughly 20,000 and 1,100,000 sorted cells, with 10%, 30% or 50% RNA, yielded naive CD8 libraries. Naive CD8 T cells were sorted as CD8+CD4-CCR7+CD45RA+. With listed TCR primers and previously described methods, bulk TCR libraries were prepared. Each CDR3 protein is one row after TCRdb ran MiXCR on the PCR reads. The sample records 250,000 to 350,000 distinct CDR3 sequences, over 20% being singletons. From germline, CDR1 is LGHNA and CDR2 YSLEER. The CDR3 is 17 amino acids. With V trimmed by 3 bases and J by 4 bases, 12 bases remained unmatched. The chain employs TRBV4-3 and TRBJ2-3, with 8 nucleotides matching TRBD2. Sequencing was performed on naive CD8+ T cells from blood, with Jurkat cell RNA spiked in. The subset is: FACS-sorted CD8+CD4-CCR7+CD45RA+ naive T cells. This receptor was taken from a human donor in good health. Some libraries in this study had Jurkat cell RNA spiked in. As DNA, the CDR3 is TGCGCCAGCAGCCATCCCTGGGGTGCGGGAGGCTCAGATACGCAGTATTTT. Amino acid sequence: CASSHPWGAGGSDTQYF.